The clone carrying this TCR beta chain appeared once. Data came from immunoSEQ multiplex PCR; TCRdb stores just in-frame clones and leaves some out. The sample contains roughly 1,600,000 clones, approximately 98.5% of which appear only once. The data originate from a study of shared clonotypes between healthy human individuals. V lost 3 bases and J lost 4, with 15 bases in between. This CDR3 comprises 15 residues. Germline V gene sequence: CDR1 MNHEY, CDR2 SMNVEV (reference sequence). This TCR derives from a man younger than 40 in good health. The chain links TRBV27 to TRBJ1-1; the D is unclear. Sequenced input: naive CD4+ T cells sorted from blood. Stated subset: CD45RA+ positively selected. This CDR3 reads CASSLTTIGGTEAFF. The CDR3 coding sequence is TGTGCCAGCAGTTTGACGACCATAGGAGGCACTGAAGCTTTCTTT.